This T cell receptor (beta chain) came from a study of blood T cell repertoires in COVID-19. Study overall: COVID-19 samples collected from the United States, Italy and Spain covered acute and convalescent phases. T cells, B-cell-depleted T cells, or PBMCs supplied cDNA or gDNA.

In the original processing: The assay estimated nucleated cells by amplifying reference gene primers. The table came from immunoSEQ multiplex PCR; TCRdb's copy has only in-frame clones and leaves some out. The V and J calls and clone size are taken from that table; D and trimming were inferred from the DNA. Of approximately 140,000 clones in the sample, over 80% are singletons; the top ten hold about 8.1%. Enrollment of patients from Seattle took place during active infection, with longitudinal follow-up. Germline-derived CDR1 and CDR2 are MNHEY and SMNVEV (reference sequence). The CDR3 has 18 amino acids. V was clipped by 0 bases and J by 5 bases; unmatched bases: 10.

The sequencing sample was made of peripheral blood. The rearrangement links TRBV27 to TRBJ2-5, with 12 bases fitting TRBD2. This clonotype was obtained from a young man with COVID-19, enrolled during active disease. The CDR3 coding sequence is TGTGCCAGCAGTTTATCGATCCCTAGCGGGAGGGCCGGGGAGACCCAGTACTTC. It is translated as CASSLSIPSGRAGETQYF.